The present TCR beta chain was sequenced within a study of cytomegalovirus exposure and HLA in healthy donors. Study in general: The Caucasian-associated ancestry cluster held around four fifths of under 450 genotyped donors.

Study observations and caveats: The classifier reportedly diagnosed cytomegalovirus status with high sensitivity and specificity. Per published accounts, TCR beta sequences correctly predicted the HLA-A and HLA-B alleles of most subjects.

Primers included in the PCR were 60 Vbeta and 13 Jbeta primers. Some clones are missing from TCRdb's copy, which holds only in-frame ones; the method was immunoSEQ multiplex PCR. Of hundreds of thousands of clones listed, about 89% are singletons. The ends were cut back, 3 bases at V and 4 bases at J, with 9 bases in the middle. This CDR3 comprises 13 residues. The V gene's germline CDR1 is MGHDK and CDR2 SYGVNS. Remarks on this clone: What it binds is unknown.

Sequencing was done on a sample of PBMCs. This chain links TRBV25-1 with TRBJ2-5, with D unclear. This clonotype was obtained from a woman under 30 in good health and CMV-seronegative. CDR3 nucleotides: TGTGCCAGCAGTGAGCGTTTATCAGAGACCCAGTACTTC. Protein product: CASSERLSETQYF. The whole variable domain, remainder taken from reference TRBV25-1 and TRBJ2-5, is EADIYQTPRYLVIGTGKKITLECSQTMGHDKMYWYQQDPGMELHLIHYSYGVNSTEKGDLSSESTVSRIRTEHFPLTLESARPSHTSQYLCASSERLSETQYFGPGTRLLVL.